The TCR beta chain under discussion was sequenced for a study of PD-L1 blockade in urothelial cancer. For the study at large: At some point between 2014 and 2016 therapy began: atezolizumab 1,200 mg intravenously every 3 weeks. Individuals in the cohort had been given 0 to 3 earlier chemotherapy regimens. Blood samples had a median of about 150,000 T cells.

Deletions cut 4 bases from V and 0 bases from J, with 22 bases between. The CDR3 sequence is 19 residues long. CDR1 and CDR2 (germline): LGHNA, YNFKEQ. This clone was counted once. Synthetic spike-ins, TCR analog templates, were added into each PCR. Data came from immunoSEQ multiplex PCR; TCRdb stores just in-frame clones and leaves some out. The sample holds around 30,000 clones, 75% to 85% seen once. The chain joins TRBV4-2 to TRBJ2-1; tentative D call: TRBD2 (5 bases). The specimen was PBMCs, collected around atezolizumab (anti-PD-L1) treatment. The TCR comes from a man between 60 and 75 years old with urothelial cancer. CDR3 sequence: CASSLTRRNIPSSYNEQFF. The CDR3 DNA reads as TGTGCCAGCAGCCTTACAAGGAGGAACATTCCGAGCTCCTACAATGAGCAGTTCTTC.